These 5 T cell receptor beta chains share one sample of origin, sequenced in a study of blood T cell repertoires in COVID-19. The table came from immunoSEQ multiplex PCR; TCRdb's copy has only in-frame clones and leaves some out. The table includes approximately 200,000 clones, 80% to 90% detected once. What was sequenced was peripheral blood. These receptors all come from a human donor with active or convalescent COVID-19. The donor label of this sample is uncertain.

The J gene is TRBJ2-7, the V gene TRBV3-1 (or the pseudogene TRBV3-2); D remains unclear. Germline V gene lookup returns CDR1 LGHDT and CDR2 YNNKEL (reference sequence). This CDR3 region has 12 residues. The ends were cut back, 3 bases at V and 2 bases at J, with 5 bases in the middle. The DNA of the CDR3 is TGTGCCAGCAGCCATTTAACCTACGAGCAGTACTTC. It is translated as CASSHLTYEQYF.

This sequence joins TRBV29-1 and TRBJ2-2, with a tentative D call TRBD1 (6 bases). The germline gives CDR1 SQVTM, CDR2 ANQGSEA. V lost 6 bases, J lost 1 base, and 15 bases lay in between. The length of the CDR3 is 15 residues. The CDR3 here is CSVGRDTVNTGELFF. DNA for the CDR3: TGCAGCGTCGGACGGGACACAGTGAACACCGGGGAGCTGTTTTTT.

J is TRBJ2-3 and V is TRBV2; 7 bases agree with TRBD2. CDR1 and CDR2 (germline): SNHLY, FYNNEI. The V gene end was trimmed by 2 bases and the J gene end by 1 base; junction bases not matched to a gene: 0. The CDR3 is made up of 14 amino acids. The CDR3 DNA is TGTGCCAGCAGTGAACTAGCGGGCACAGATACGCAGTATTTT. This sequence encodes CASSELAGTDTQYF.

The rearrangement joins TRBV4-1 to TRBJ2-7, with D tentatively TRBD1 (6 bases). This CDR3 has 16 amino acids. Per germline, CDR1 MGHRA and CDR2 YSYEKL. The ends were cut back, 1 base at V and 5 bases at J, with 18 bases in the middle. The CDR3, as DNA: TGCGCCAGCAGCCAAGGTTACAGGGCCCTGCGGGACGAGCAGTACTTC. Its protein product is CASSQGYRALRDEQYF.

This clone was seen only a few times. This chain joins TRBV25-1 and TRBJ2-4, with 11 bases that match TRBD2. This CDR3 has 16 amino acids. Germline V gene data show CDR1 as MGHDK and CDR2 as SYGVNS. J lost 1 base, V lost 3 bases, and 2 bases had no gene match. The CDR3 is CASSDRTSGAKNIQYF. The CDR3 DNA reads TGTGCCAGCAGTGACCGGACTAGCGGGGCCAAAAACATTCAGTACTTC.